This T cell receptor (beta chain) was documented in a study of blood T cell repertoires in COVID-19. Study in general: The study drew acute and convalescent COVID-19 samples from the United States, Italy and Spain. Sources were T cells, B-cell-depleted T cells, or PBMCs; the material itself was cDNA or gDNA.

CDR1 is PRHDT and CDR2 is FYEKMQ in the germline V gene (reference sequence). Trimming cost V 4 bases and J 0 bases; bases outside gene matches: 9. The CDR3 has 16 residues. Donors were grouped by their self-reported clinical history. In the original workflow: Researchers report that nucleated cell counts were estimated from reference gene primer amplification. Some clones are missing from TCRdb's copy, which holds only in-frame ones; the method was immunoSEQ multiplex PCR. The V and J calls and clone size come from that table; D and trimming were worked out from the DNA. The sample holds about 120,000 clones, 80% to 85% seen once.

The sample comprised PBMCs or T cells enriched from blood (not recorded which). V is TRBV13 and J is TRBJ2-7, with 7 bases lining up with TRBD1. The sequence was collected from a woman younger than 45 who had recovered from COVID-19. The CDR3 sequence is CASSSPRDRSSYEQYF. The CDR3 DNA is TGTGCCAGCAGCTCCCCCCGGGACAGAAGCTCCTACGAGCAGTACTTC. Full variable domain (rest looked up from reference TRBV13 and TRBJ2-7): AAGVIQSPRHLIKEKRETATLKCYPIPRHDTVYWYQQGPGQDPQFLISFYEKMQSDKGSIPDRFSAQQFSDYHSELNMSSLELGDSALYFCASSSPRDRSSYEQYFGPGTRLTVT.